The clone carrying this T cell receptor beta chain was seen only a few times. The antigen is not known. The data originate from a study of shared clonotypes between healthy human individuals. The donor cohort consisted entirely of Caucasian adults residing in Nashville, Tennessee. Using immunoSEQ multiplex PCR, the repertoire was profiled, and TCRdb retains in-frame clones only, with some absent. This repertoire shows 2,500,000 or so clones, 85% to 95% found once; its top ten account for over 0.12%. The germline CDR1 and CDR2 sequences are LNHDA and SQIVND (reference sequence). The CDR3 is 12 residues long. Losses at the gene ends were 7 bases for V and 6 bases for J; bases not matched to a gene: 1. Study-wide results and caveats: Naive CD4 clonotypes were shared across a handful of donors at around 5.4%.

The TCR comes from a young man in good health. Sequencing was carried out using naive CD4+ T cells sorted from blood. Subset of the sample: CD45RA+ positively selected. The V gene is TRBV19, the J gene TRBJ1-4; 8 bases are shared with TRBD1. CDR3 DNA: TGTGCCAGTAAACAGGGGGATGAAAAACTGTTTTTT. Amino acids: CASKQGDEKLFF.